This TCR beta chain is drawn from a study of T cell responses to AZD1222 COVID-19 vaccine (TCRdb year 2021). Regarding the study in general: Because spike-specific TCR depth and breadth did not differ between the two schedules, AZD1222 recipients who got a second dose at roughly 4 weeks were pooled with those who got a second dose at roughly 12 weeks. A total of 233 trial participants underwent TCR sequencing, of whom some 210 received two doses of AZD1222 and some 26 received two doses of the MenACWY control vaccine. Enrollment into the trials was organized by age into subgroups of 18-55, 56-69 and 70-plus years, and those subgroups contained about 160, 30 and 59 TCR-sequenced participants, respectively.

Broad study findings and their caveats: CD4 TCRs associated with the vaccine covered the entire spike protein, and the dominant responses were in regions 160-218 and 743-854. Most participants were white British and females outnumbered males, and the authors suggested that clonal diversity may have been underestimated. Conclusions about previously exposed vaccinees are limited because only 6 or 7 AZD1222 recipients were SARS-CoV-2 seropositive at baseline. In the small 56-69-year group, the increase in depth fell short of significance, most likely because of low power. After two AZD1222 doses, spike-specific TCR breadth and depth were significantly higher than at day 0 and than in MenACWY recipients. Nearly half of unique spike-specific TCRs reportedly recognized epitopes outside regions mutated in the B.1.351 and B.1.1.7 variants. No day 14 peak-response samples were available, so repertoires were characterized only after the peak T cell response.

The CDR3 regions of human TCRbeta chains were subjected to immunosequencing. The paper's data handling went like this. Repertoire TCRs were matched against a reference library of SARS-CoV-2-specific TCRs generated with the MIRA antigen-specificity platform. Breadth meant the fraction of unique TCRs that were SARS-CoV-2-associated, whereas depth meant the fraction of total T cells that were SARS-CoV-2-associated. Using the MIRA data, each spike-specific TCR was mapped to the spike region that the TCR reacts to and placed in a CD4 or CD8 class. Log10-transformed breadth and depth values were compared by one-way ANOVA with Sidak's multiple comparisons tests. What TCRdb holds here is the immuneACCESS table cut down to in-frame rearrangements. Part of the clones is not present; checked against another copy, under half of the missing clones reflect an unresolved V gene, and the others are unexplained. The DNA was the basis for D and trimming; V, J and clone size are from that table. Within this sample are about 86,000 clones, with about 92% of them counted one time only. Roughly 2.3% of the sample is held by the ten biggest clonotypes.

The intended sense of this specimen's time point label: baseline before first vaccination. Samples from vaccinated people were obtained from the UK trials COV001 and COV002, which included a single-blind randomized controlled phase 2/3 trial of AZD1222 (ChAdOx1 nCoV-19) in healthy adults. For TCRbeta chain sequencing, PBMC samples were collected from trial participants at day 0 and at day 28 after the second dose. The germline V gene (reference sequence) gives CDR1 as LNHNV and CDR2 as YYDKDF. The CDR3 numbers 15 residues from cysteine through phenylalanine. Only CDR3 DNA is held: 45 bases, read in frame from base 1. The germline ends are 8 bases apart after V is trimmed by 1 base and J by 2 bases. This clone is a singleton in its sample. The clone's antigen remains unknown. Per-base quality was not reported, and no clone a single base away is much larger than it.

The specimen comprised peripheral blood, sampled on day 0 of AZD1222 vaccination. The rearrangement joined TRBV15 to TRBJ2-2, with no D gene named confidently. The TCR comes from an adult in good health. The CDR3 protein: CATSRGHLNTGELFF. The DNA is as follows: TGTGCCACCAGCAGAGGACACCTTAACACCGGGGAGCTGTTTTTT.